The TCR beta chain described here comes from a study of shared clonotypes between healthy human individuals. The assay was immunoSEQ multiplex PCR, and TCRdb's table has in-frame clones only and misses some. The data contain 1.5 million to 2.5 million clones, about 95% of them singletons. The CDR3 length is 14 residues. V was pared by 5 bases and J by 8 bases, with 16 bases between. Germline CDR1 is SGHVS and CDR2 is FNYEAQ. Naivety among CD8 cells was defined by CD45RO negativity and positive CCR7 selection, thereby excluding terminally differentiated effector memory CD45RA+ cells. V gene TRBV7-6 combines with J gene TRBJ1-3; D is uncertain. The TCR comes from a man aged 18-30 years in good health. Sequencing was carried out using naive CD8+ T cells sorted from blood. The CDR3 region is CASSIRLGFDTIYF. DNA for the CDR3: TGTGCCAGCAGCATTAGGTTGGGTTTCGACACCATATATTTT. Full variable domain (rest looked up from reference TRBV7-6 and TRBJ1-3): GAGVSQSPRYKVTKRGQDVALRCDPISGHVSLYWYRQALGQGPEFLTYFNYEAQQDKSGLPNDRFSAERPEGSISTLTIQRTEQRDSAMYRCASSIRLGFDTIYFGEGSWLTVV.